This TCR beta chain was identified in a study of blood T cell repertoires in COVID-19. Trimming took off 8 bases at V and 5 bases at J, with 18 bases between the two ends. Germline V gene data show CDR1 as SEHNR and CDR2 as FQNEAQ (reference sequence). The CDR3 contains 15 residues. Assay used: immunoSEQ multiplex PCR; TCRdb lists only in-frame clones, some missing. The table has a few hundred thousand clones, around 90% seen once; the top ten hold approximately 2.3%. The specimen was peripheral blood. The receptor was derived from a woman aged 55-75 years with COVID-19, enrolled during active disease. This chain connects TRBV7-9 to TRBJ1-4, with D possibly TRBD1 on 6 matching bases. As DNA, the CDR3 is TGTGCCAGCCGGGTGGGGGCAGCGGAGAATGAAAAACTGTTTTTT. This translates into CASRVGAAENEKLFF.